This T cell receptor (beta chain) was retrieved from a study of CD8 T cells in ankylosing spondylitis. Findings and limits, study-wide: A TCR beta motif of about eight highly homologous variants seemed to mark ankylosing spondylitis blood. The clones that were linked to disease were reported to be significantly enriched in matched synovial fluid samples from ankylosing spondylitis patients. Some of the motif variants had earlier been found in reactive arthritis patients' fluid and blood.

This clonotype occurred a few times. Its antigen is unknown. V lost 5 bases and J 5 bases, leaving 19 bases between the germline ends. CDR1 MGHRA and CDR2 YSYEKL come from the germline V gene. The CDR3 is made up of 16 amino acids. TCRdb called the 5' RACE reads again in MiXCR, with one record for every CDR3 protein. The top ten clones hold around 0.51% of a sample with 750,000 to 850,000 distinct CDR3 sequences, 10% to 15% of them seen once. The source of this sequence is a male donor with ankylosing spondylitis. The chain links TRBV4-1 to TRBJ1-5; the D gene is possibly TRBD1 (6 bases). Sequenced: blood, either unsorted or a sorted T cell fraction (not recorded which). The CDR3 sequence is CASSFRRDTLDQPQHF. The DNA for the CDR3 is TGCGCCAGCAGCTTCCGCCGGGACACCTTGGATCAGCCCCAGCATTTT.